This TCR beta chain was sequenced during a study of T cells in Graves' hyperthyroidism and ophthalmopathy. The study, taken as a whole, reports: Within blood appeared most thyroid clonotypes that had expanded above 0.001.

Amplification of TCR beta CDR3 regions used RNA as the template. The TCR CDR3 was amplified in a first-round RT-PCR using the HTBI primer set. TCRdb redid the calling of the multiplex PCR reads with MiXCR, one entry per CDR3 protein. The sample consists of about 320,000 distinct CDR3 sequences, 16% of them appearing once. The V and J ends lost 1 base and 4 bases, in that order; junction bases with no gene match: 6. The CDR3 has 14 residues. The V gene's germline CDR1 is DFQATT and CDR2 SNEGSKA (reference sequence). The table lists this clonotype with many counts. Its antigen is unidentified. The hyperthyroidism was newly diagnosed and had lasted under 2 months; the patients were aged 18 to 65. Thyroid ultrasound, orbital computed tomography, clinical symptoms, and serum thyroxine and TRAb underpinned diagnoses.

This rearrangement joins TRBV20-1 to TRBJ2-5; 7 nucleotides match TRBD2. The sequenced material came from blood. The TCR sequence derives from a young man with Graves' hyperthyroidism. CDR3 DNA: TGCAGTGCTAGAGTGGCGGGAGCCCCAGAGACCCAGTACTTC. Its protein is CSARVAGAPETQYF.